The present entry profiles one T cell receptor (beta chain) with its context. The data were obtained in a study of identical twins. CDR1 and CDR2 from the germline V gene are DFQATT and SNEGSKA (reference sequence). The CDR3 consists of 14 residues. The ends were cut back, 2 bases at V and 0 bases at J, with 8 bases in the middle. TCRdb reprocessed the 5' RACE reads with MiXCR, giving one entry per CDR3 protein. The sample contains under 450,000 distinct CDR3 sequences, less than 20% of which appear only once. This sequence originates from a man aged 45 to 65 in good health. This chain connects TRBV20-1 to TRBJ2-1; D is perhaps TRBD2 (6 bases). The sequenced sample consisted of naive T cells sorted from blood. This CDR3 is CSARPGSSYNEQFF. CDR3 DNA sequence: TGCAGTGCTAGACCCGGGAGCTCCTACAATGAGCAGTTCTTC.